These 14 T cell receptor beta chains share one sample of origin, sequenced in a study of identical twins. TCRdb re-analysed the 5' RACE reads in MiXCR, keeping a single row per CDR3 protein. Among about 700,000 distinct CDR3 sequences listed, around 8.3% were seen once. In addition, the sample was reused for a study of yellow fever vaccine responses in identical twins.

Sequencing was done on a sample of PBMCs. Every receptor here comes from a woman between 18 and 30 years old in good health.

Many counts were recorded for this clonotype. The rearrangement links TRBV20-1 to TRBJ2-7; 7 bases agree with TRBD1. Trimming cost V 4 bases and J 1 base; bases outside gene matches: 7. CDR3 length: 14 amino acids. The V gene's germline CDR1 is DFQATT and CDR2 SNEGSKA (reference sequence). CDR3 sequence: CSATRDSSSYEQYF. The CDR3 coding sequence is TGCAGTGCTACCCGGGACAGTAGTTCCTACGAGCAGTACTTC.

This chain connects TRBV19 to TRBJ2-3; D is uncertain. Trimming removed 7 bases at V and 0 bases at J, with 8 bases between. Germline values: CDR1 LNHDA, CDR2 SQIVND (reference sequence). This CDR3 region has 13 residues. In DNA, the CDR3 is TGTGCCAGTAAGCAGACCAGCACAGATACGCAGTATTTT. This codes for CASKQTSTDTQYF.

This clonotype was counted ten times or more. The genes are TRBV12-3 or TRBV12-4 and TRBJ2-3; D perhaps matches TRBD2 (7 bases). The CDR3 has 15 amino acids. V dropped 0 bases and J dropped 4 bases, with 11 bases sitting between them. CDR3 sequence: CASSLAGGLADTQYF. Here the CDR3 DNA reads TGTGCCAGCAGTTTAGCGGGGGGGCTTGCAGATACGCAGTATTTT.

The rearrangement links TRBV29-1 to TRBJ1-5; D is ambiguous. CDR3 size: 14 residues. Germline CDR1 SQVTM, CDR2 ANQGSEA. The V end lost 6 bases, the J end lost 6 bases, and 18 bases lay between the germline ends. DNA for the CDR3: TGCAGCGTACAACCCGGGAATGAGGGTCAGCCCCAGCATTTT. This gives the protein CSVQPGNEGQPQHF.

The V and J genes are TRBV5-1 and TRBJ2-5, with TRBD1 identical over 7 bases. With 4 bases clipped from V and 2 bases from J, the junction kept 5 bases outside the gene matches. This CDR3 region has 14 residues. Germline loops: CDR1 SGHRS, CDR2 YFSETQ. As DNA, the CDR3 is TGCGCCAGCAGCACTGGGACAGCACAAGAGACCCAGTACTTC. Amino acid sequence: CASSTGTAQETQYF.

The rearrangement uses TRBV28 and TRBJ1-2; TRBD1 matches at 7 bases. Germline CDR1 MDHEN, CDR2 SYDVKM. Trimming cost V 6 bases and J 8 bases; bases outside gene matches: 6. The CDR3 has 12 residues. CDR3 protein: CASSPTGQGYTF. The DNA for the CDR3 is TGTGCCAGCAGCCCGACAGGGCAGGGCTACACCTTC.

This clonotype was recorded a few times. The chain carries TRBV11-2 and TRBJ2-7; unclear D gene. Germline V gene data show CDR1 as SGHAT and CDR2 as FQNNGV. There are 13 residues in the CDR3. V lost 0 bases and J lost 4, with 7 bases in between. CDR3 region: CASSLEPPYEQYF. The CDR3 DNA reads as TGTGCCAGCAGCTTAGAACCCCCATACGAGCAGTACTTC.

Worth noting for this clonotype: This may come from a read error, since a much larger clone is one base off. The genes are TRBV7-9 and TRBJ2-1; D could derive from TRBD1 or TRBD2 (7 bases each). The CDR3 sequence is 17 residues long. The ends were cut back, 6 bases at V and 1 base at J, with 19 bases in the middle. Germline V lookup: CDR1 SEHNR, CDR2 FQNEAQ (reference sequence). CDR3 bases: TGTGCCAGCAGGACTAGCAGGGGGTACCCTTCCTACAATGAGCAGTTCTTC. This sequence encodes CASRTSRGYPSYNEQFF. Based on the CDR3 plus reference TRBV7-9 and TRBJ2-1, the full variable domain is DTGVSQNPRHKITKRGQNVTFRCDPISEHNRLYWYRQTLGQGPEFLTYFQNEAQLEKSRLLSDRFSAERPKGSFSTLEIQRTEQGDSAMYLCASRTSRGYPSYNEQFFGPGTRLTVL.

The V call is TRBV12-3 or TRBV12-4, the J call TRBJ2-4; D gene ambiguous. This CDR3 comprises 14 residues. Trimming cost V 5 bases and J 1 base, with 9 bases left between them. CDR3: CASSPRNAKNIQYF. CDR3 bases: TGTGCCAGCAGTCCCCGCAACGCCAAAAACATTCAGTACTTC.

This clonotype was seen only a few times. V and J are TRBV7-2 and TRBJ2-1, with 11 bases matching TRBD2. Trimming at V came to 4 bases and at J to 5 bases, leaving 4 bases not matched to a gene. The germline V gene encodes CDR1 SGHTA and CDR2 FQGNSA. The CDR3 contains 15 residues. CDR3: CASSWTGLADNEQFF. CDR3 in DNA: TGTGCCAGCAGCTGGACGGGACTAGCGGACAATGAGCAGTTCTTC.

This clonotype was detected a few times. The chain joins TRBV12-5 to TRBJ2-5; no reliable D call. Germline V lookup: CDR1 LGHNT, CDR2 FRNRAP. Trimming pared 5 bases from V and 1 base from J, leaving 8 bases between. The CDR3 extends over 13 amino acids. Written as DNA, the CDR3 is TGTGCTAGTGGTCCGTCTGCCCAAGAGACCCAGTACTTC. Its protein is CASGPSAQETQYF.

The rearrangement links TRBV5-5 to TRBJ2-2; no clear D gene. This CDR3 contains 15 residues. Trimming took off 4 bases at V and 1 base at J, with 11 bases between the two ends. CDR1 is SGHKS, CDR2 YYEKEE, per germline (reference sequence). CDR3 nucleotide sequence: TGTGCCAGCAGCATCTTGGCCATGAACACCGGGGAGCTGTTTTTT. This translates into CASSILAMNTGELFF.

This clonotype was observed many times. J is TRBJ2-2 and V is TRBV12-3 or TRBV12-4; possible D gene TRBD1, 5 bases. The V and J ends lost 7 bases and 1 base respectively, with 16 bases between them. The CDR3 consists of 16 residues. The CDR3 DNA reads TGTGCCAGCATAGGGCGAGACGGACAGAACACCGGGGAGCTGTTTTTT. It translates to CASIGRDGQNTGELFF.

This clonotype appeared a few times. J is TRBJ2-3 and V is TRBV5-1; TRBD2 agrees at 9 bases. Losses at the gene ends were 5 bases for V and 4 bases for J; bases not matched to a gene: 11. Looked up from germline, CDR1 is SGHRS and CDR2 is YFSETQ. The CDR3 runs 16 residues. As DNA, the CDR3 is TGCGCCAGCAGAAGGGCGAAAGCGGGGGGCCCAGATACGCAGTATTTT. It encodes CASRRAKAGGPDTQYF.